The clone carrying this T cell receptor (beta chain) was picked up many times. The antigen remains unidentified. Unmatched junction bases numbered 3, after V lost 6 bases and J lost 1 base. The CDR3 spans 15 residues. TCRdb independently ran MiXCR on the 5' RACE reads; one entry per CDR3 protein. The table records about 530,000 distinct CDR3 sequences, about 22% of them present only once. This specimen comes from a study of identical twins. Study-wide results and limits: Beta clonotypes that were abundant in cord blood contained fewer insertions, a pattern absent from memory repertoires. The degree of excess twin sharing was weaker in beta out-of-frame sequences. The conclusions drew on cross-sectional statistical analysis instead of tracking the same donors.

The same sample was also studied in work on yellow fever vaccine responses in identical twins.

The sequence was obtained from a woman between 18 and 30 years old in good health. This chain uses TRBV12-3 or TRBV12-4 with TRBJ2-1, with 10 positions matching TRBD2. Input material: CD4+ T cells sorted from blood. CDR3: CASSPGLASYNEQFF. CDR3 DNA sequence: TGTGCCAGCAGCCCGGGACTAGCGTCCTACAATGAGCAGTTCTTC.